This T cell receptor beta chain appears in the sequencing data of a study of shared clonotypes between healthy human individuals (dated by TCRdb to 2019 to 2021). With respect to the entire study: The cohort comprised two women and three men aged 18 to 49 years. For each donor, CD4 naive and CD4 memory were each run on three plates, CD8 naive on two plates, and CD8 memory on one plate. Blood TCR repertoires of about five healthy adults were deeply sequenced to estimate repertoire size and the extent of clonotype sharing between individuals. To increase sequencing depth and limit assay-specific biases, TCR repertoire library preparation and sequencing were carried out by different laboratories using diverse techniques. Each donor's leukapheresis produced roughly between roughly 0.85 and 10 billion PBMCs.

Using the deep immunoSEQ assay, TCR CDR3 regions were amplified from genomic DNA by multiplex PCR. Extracted genomic DNA from each cell subset was distributed evenly across all wells of several immunoSEQ 96-well plates, and each plate was treated as a replicate. For sorted subsets, each replicate PCR was loaded with 200 ng genomic DNA, equivalent to some 31,000 T cell genomes. The purified libraries were quantified using a Qubit 3.0 fluorometer, sized with a Bioanalyzer 2100, and then quantified again using the KAPA Library Quantification kit. Every immunoSEQ 96-well plate was sequenced on a separate single-read 150-cycle Illumina NextSeq 550 flow cell. The authors' analysis ran thus. The immunoSEQ output contained only junctional sequences without quality scores, so filtering could not match that applied to full-length reads. Sequences were annotated with PyIR, a Python wrapper for IgBLAST v1.9, using IMGT germline references to assign V/J genes and CDR3. Reads with weak V/J assignments (E-value above 1e-6), missing CDR3, stop codons, out-of-frame junctions, or ambiguous translated residues were removed. A V3J clonotype was defined by an identical inferred V gene, J gene, and CDR3 amino acid sequence. The percentage overlap between two repertoires was calculated by dividing the number of shared unique clonotypes by the size of the smaller repertoire. Richness of each repertoire was evaluated using RTK rarefaction, the Chao1 estimator, and Recon v2.1 estimates of unobserved clonotypes. OLGA was used to compute generation probabilities for all TCRbeta clonotypes that the gDNA method yielded from several donors. TCRdb took over this immuneACCESS table, retaining in-frame rearrangements with V and J assigned. Such tables are incomplete; in checked studies, under half of the missing clones stem from an unresolved V gene, and the remainder is unexplained. V and J calls plus clone size are reproduced from that table; the DNA served to infer D and trimming. The sample table shows about 1.1 million clones, and around three quarters are seen once. 0.55% to 0.7% of the sample lies in the top ten.

This clone was seen ten or more times. The target of this receptor is not known. No much larger clonotype is one base removed from it; base qualities were not supplied. Overall study results and their limits: The genetic and exposure-history diversity represented was limited by the small number of donors. Based on pairwise subsampling, the degree of clonotype sharing among donors was expected to be affected by sequencing depth. Larger estimated clonotype richness was generally found for naive subsets than for memory subsets. Even with the large sequencing depth, rarefaction of the sorted-subset datasets indicated that sequencing was incomplete. Only blood was sampled, and tissue TCR repertoires likely differ from those in blood. Sharing across a few donors was observed for around 4.8% of naive CD4, 3.5% of naive CD8, over 2% of memory CD4, and 0.4% of memory CD8 clonotypes. Higher generation probabilities were observed for clonotypes shared by all four sorted-subset donors than for non-shared clonotypes.

Looking up the germline V gene (reference sequence) yields CDR1 GTSNPN and CDR2 SVGIG. Measured from the cysteine to the phenylalanine, the CDR3 is 13 residues long. Only the CDR3 part of the read is kept: 39 bases, read in frame from the first base. The junction shows trimming of 2 bases on V and 2 bases on J, plus 10 bases between the germline ends. Donors were healthy HIV-negative adults with no recently reported acute infections or vaccinations. Every donor was a Caucasian adult residing in Nashville, Tennessee, USA. CD4+ T cells were enriched by magnetic negative selection; naive cells were then positively selected on CD45RA, and the negative fraction formed the memory subset. Blood was collected by leukapheresis, and PBMCs were isolated by Ficoll-Histopaque density gradient centrifugation and then cryopreserved in liquid nitrogen vapor phase. Purity and quantity of every magnetically sorted T cell population were checked by analytical flow cytometry. Genomic DNA was isolated from every sorted fraction and measured by UV absorbance on a Nanodrop 2000c.

The TCR sequence derives from a man in his late teens or twenties in good health. Some clones in this sample may be carry-over from other donors' samples. This sequence uses TRBV30 and TRBJ2-7, with the D gene not clear enough to name. The sequenced sample was memory CD4+ T cells from PBMCs. The cell subset or site label for this specimen denotes: CD45RA-negative fraction. The bases are TGTGCCTGGAGTTATGGGCTAACCTACGAGCAGTACTTC. Its protein reads: CAWSYGLTYEQYF.